This T cell receptor (beta chain) is drawn from a study of neurological immune-mediated disorders. The germline V and J ends were trimmed by 6 bases and 5 bases, with 16 bases remaining between them. The CDR3 spans 13 residues. Germline V gene data show CDR1 as DFQATT and CDR2 as SNEGSKA (reference sequence). As for time point: longitudinal time-point 2. This clonotype was counted many times. Over 170 million TCR-beta sequences from 15-18 subjects came out of each sequencing run. TCRdb itself ran the 5' RACE reads through MiXCR, one entry per CDR3 protein. The sample carries about 60,000 distinct CDR3 sequences, roughly 10% recorded once.

Sequenced sample: PBMCs. This sequence joins TRBV20-1 and TRBJ2-5; D may be TRBD1 (5 bases). This TCR was sampled from a man aged 25-40 years in good health. CDR3 sequence (DNA): TGCAGTGCAAATTCAGGGTTTTCGGAGACCCAGTACTTC. Its translation: CSANSGFSETQYF.